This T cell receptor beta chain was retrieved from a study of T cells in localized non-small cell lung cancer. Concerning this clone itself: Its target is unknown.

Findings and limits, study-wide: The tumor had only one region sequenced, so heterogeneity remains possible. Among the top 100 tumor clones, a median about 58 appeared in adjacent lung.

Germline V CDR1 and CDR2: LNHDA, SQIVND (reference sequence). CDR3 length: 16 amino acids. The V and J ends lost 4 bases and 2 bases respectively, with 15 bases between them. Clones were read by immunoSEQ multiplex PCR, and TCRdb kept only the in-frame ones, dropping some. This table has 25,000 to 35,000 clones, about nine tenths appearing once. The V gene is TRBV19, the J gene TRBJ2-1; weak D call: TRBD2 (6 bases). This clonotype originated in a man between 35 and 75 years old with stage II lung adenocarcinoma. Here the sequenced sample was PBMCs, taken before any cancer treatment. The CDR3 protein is CASSSGGAGTYNEQFF. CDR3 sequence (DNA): TGTGCCAGTAGTAGCGGCGGGGCGGGGACCTACAATGAGCAGTTCTTC.